Listed below are T cell receptor beta chains from one sample, sequenced in a study of blood T cell repertoires in COVID-19. The assay was immunoSEQ multiplex PCR, and TCRdb's table has in-frame clones only and misses some. The sample consists of about 210,000 clones, around 81% of them appearing once. Sample: PBMCs or T cells enriched from blood (not recorded which). Receptors originate from a woman in her forties or fifties with acute COVID-19. Each CDR3 is given with its conserved first and last residue. The D gene is left open where the match is weak. Some rows have no size entry. The others give once, few or many, or a class for an expanded clone.

v_gene: TRBV7-2
abundance: NA
j_gene: TRBJ1-1
d_gene: NA
CDR3nt: TGTGCCAGCAGCCCCCTCGGACAGCTGAACACTGAAGCTTTCTTT
CDR3aa: CASSPLGQLNTEAFF

v_gene: TRBV6-5
abundance: NA
j_gene: TRBJ2-5
d_gene: NA
CDR3nt: TGTGCCAGCAGCGCCAGGGAGACCCAGTACTTC
CDR3aa: CASSARETQYF

v_gene: TRBV12-5
abundance: NA
j_gene: TRBJ2-3
d_gene: TRBD2
CDR3nt: TGTGCTAGTGGTAAAGGGACTAGCGTGGGCACAAATACGCAGTATTTT
CDR3aa: CASGKGTSVGTNTQYF

v_gene: TRBV7-7
abundance: NA
j_gene: TRBJ2-1
d_gene: TRBD2
CDR3nt: TGTGCCAGCAGATCACCACAGGTAGGTGGCGGGAGACCTTACAATGAGCAGTTCTTC
CDR3aa: CASRSPQVGGGRPYNEQFF

v_gene: TRBV18
abundance: NA
j_gene: TRBJ2-5
d_gene: TRBD1
CDR3nt: TGTGCCAGCTCACCAAACAGGGGGATTGGAGAGACCCAGTACTTC
CDR3aa: CASSPNRGIGETQYF

v_gene: TRBV7-6
abundance: NA
j_gene: TRBJ2-7
d_gene: TRBD1
CDR3nt: TGTGCCAGCAGCTTAAATGAAAAGGGGGCCTCGGCTAAGCAGTACTTC
CDR3aa: CASSLNEKGASAKQYF

v_gene: TRBV30
abundance: NA
j_gene: TRBJ1-2
d_gene: NA
CDR3nt: TGTGCCTGGAGTGTATTAGGGGGTTATGGCTACACCTTC
CDR3aa: CAWSVLGGYGYTF

v_gene: TRBV11-3
abundance: NA
j_gene: TRBJ2-3
d_gene: TRBD2
CDR3nt: TGTGCCAGCAGCTTAGTCTTAGCGGGGGATACGCAGTATTTT
CDR3aa: CASSLVLAGDTQYF

v_gene: TRBV6-5
abundance: NA
j_gene: TRBJ2-2
d_gene: TRBD2
CDR3nt: TGTGCCAGCAGAACCCTAGCGGGAGCCGGGGAGCTGTTTTTT
CDR3aa: CASRTLAGAGELFF

v_gene: TRBV7-3
abundance: NA
j_gene: TRBJ2-7
d_gene: TRBD1
CDR3nt: TGTGCCAGCAGCTTGCAGGGGGCAGACTCCTACGAGCAGTACTTC
CDR3aa: CASSLQGADSYEQYF

v_gene: TRBV27
abundance: NA
j_gene: TRBJ1-6
d_gene: NA
CDR3nt: TGTGCCAGCAGTCCTGGGACTCCGGGGCCTTATAATTCACCCCTCCACTTT
CDR3aa: CASSPGTPGPYNSPLHF

v_gene: TRBV3-1/TRBV3-2
abundance: NA
j_gene: TRBJ1-1
d_gene: NA
CDR3nt: TGTGCCAGCAGCCAAGAGCGTCAGCCGAGGGCGAACACTGAAGCTTTCTTT
CDR3aa: CASSQERQPRANTEAFF

v_gene: TRBV3-1/TRBV3-2
abundance: NA
j_gene: TRBJ2-6
d_gene: TRBD1
CDR3nt: TGTGCCAGCATCTTCCGGGACAGAAGCTCTGGGGCCAACGTCCTGACTTTC
CDR3aa: CASIFRDRSSGANVLTF

v_gene: TRBV7-2
abundance: few
j_gene: TRBJ1-2
d_gene: TRBD1
CDR3nt: TGTGCCAGCAGCGCCCAGACAGGGATCTATGGCTACACCTTC
CDR3aa: CASSAQTGIYGYTF

v_gene: TRBV29-1
abundance: few
j_gene: TRBJ1-2
d_gene: TRBD1
CDR3nt: TGCAGCGCCGAGGGCAGGGGGCTAAGCTATGGCTACACCTTC
CDR3aa: CSAEGRGLSYGYTF

v_gene: TRBV10-3
abundance: NA
j_gene: TRBJ1-1
d_gene: TRBD1
CDR3nt: TGTGCCATCAAAAACAGGGGGCAAAACACTGAAGCTTTCTTT
CDR3aa: CAIKNRGQNTEAFF

v_gene: TRBV5-1
abundance: NA
j_gene: TRBJ2-3
d_gene: TRBD2
CDR3nt: TGCGCCAGCAGCTTAATAGCGGGGGGCACAGATACGCAGTATTTT
CDR3aa: CASSLIAGGTDTQYF

v_gene: TRBV4-3
abundance: NA
j_gene: TRBJ1-1
d_gene: NA
CDR3nt: TGCGCCAGCAGCCAGCAGGACAGGAACACTGAAGCTTTCTTT
CDR3aa: CASSQQDRNTEAFF

v_gene: TRBV7-2
abundance: NA
j_gene: TRBJ2-5
d_gene: TRBD2
CDR3nt: TGTGCCAGCAGCTTAGCGGGACTAGCGATGGAGACCCAGTACTTC
CDR3aa: CASSLAGLAMETQYF

v_gene: TRBV6-4
abundance: NA
j_gene: TRBJ2-1
d_gene: TRBD2
CDR3nt: TGTGCCAGCAGTGACCTAGCGGGTAATGAGCAGTTCTTC
CDR3aa: CASSDLAGNEQFF

v_gene: TRBV5-1
abundance: NA
j_gene: TRBJ2-7
d_gene: NA
CDR3nt: TGCGCCAGCAGCTTGGACGGGTCCTCCTACGAGCAGTACTTC
CDR3aa: CASSLDGSSYEQYF

v_gene: TRBV5-1
abundance: few
j_gene: TRBJ1-5
d_gene: TRBD1
CDR3nt: TGCGCCAGCCGCCCGGGACAGAACCTTGATAGCAATCAGCCCCAGCATTTT
CDR3aa: CASRPGQNLDSNQPQHF

v_gene: TRBV7-2
abundance: NA
j_gene: TRBJ1-2
d_gene: NA
CDR3nt: TGTGCCAGCAGCTTAGACAGGAGCTATGGCTACACCTTC
CDR3aa: CASSLDRSYGYTF

v_gene: TRBV19
abundance: NA
j_gene: TRBJ2-5
d_gene: NA
CDR3nt: TGTGCCAGTAGTATGAGAGTTCTTGAGACCCAGTACTTC
CDR3aa: CASSMRVLETQYF

v_gene: TRBV7-5
abundance: once
j_gene: TRBJ2-2
d_gene: NA
CDR3nt: TGTGTCAGAAGCCCGAGTCGCACCGGGGAGCTGTTTTTT
CDR3aa: CVRSPSRTGELFF

v_gene: TRBV5-1
abundance: NA
j_gene: TRBJ1-5
d_gene: NA
CDR3nt: TGCGCCAGCAGCTTGCACTACAGGGACCCCAATCAGCCCCAGCATTTT
CDR3aa: CASSLHYRDPNQPQHF

v_gene: TRBV19
abundance: NA
j_gene: TRBJ1-2
d_gene: NA
CDR3nt: TGTGCCAGTAGTATGGGGACACCCTTCCTCTACACCTTC
CDR3aa: CASSMGTPFLYTF

v_gene: TRBV3-1/TRBV3-2
abundance: NA
j_gene: TRBJ2-1
d_gene: TRBD2
CDR3nt: TGTGCCAGCAAAAAGTCGGGGGGGCAAAACAATGAGCAGTTCTTC
CDR3aa: CASKKSGGQNNEQFF

v_gene: TRBV7-2
abundance: few
j_gene: TRBJ1-6
d_gene: TRBD1
CDR3nt: TGTGCCAGCTCACAGGGGGTAGGGAATTCACCCCTCCACTTT
CDR3aa: CASSQGVGNSPLHF

v_gene: TRBV4-3
abundance: NA
j_gene: TRBJ2-1
d_gene: TRBD2
CDR3nt: TGCGCCAGCAGCCAAGACCCAGCGGGAGCGTCCTACAATGAGCAGTTCTTC
CDR3aa: CASSQDPAGASYNEQFF

v_gene: TRBV18
abundance: NA
j_gene: TRBJ2-2
d_gene: TRBD2
CDR3nt: TGTGCCAGCTCACCGAGCGGGAGGAACACCGGGGAGCTGTTTTTT
CDR3aa: CASSPSGRNTGELFF

v_gene: TRBV11-2
abundance: NA
j_gene: TRBJ1-5
d_gene: NA
CDR3nt: TGTGCCAGCAGCTTAGGGGCCGGGAATAGCAATCAGCCCCAGCATTTT
CDR3aa: CASSLGAGNSNQPQHF

v_gene: TRBV11-3
abundance: NA
j_gene: TRBJ2-4
d_gene: TRBD1
CDR3nt: TGTGCCAGCAGCTCGGGGACAGGGTCAGCCAAAAACATTCAGTACTTC
CDR3aa: CASSSGTGSAKNIQYF

v_gene: TRBV18
abundance: few
j_gene: TRBJ2-6
d_gene: NA
CDR3nt: TGTGCCAGCTCACCGGGGGGACCGAACTCTGGGGCCAACGTCCTGACTTTC
CDR3aa: CASSPGGPNSGANVLTF

v_gene: TRBV19
abundance: NA
j_gene: TRBJ1-6
d_gene: NA
CDR3nt: TGTGCCAGTAGTGAAGCGGGTAATTCACCCCTCCACTTT
CDR3aa: CASSEAGNSPLHF

v_gene: TRBV23-1
abundance: NA
j_gene: TRBJ2-7
d_gene: NA
CDR3nt: TGCGCCAGCAGTCCGGCGGAGGGTCAGGAGCCTTCCTACGAGCAGTACTTC
CDR3aa: CASSPAEGQEPSYEQYF

v_gene: TRBV11-2
abundance: NA
j_gene: TRBJ2-4
d_gene: TRBD2
CDR3nt: TGTGCCAGCAGCCTCCAAACTAGCGGGGGGGCGGACATTCAGTACTTC
CDR3aa: CASSLQTSGGADIQYF

v_gene: TRBV3-1/TRBV3-2
abundance: NA
j_gene: TRBJ2-5
d_gene: TRBD2
CDR3nt: TGTGCCAGCAGCCGAATTAGCGGGGGGGGACGCGACGACCAAGAGACCCAGTACTTC
CDR3aa: CASSRISGGGRDDQETQYF

v_gene: TRBV29-1
abundance: NA
j_gene: TRBJ2-7
d_gene: NA
CDR3nt: TGCAGCGTTGACAAGGGGGACGGAACCTACGAGCAGTACTTC
CDR3aa: CSVDKGDGTYEQYF

v_gene: TRBV7-8
abundance: few
j_gene: TRBJ1-2
d_gene: TRBD1
CDR3nt: TGTGCCAGCAGCACACAGGGGGGAGAGGCTGGCTACACCTTC
CDR3aa: CASSTQGGEAGYTF

v_gene: TRBV7-2
abundance: NA
j_gene: TRBJ1-5
d_gene: TRBD1
CDR3nt: TGTGCCAGCAGCATAAACAGGGGGCTGAATCAGCCCCAGCATTTT
CDR3aa: CASSINRGLNQPQHF

v_gene: TRBV19
abundance: NA
j_gene: TRBJ1-3
d_gene: TRBD1
CDR3nt: TGTGCCAGTATGGACAGGGGGAAAGGCTCTGGAAACACCATATATTTT
CDR3aa: CASMDRGKGSGNTIYF

v_gene: TRBV30
abundance: NA
j_gene: TRBJ2-4
d_gene: NA
CDR3nt: TGTGCCTGGAGTGAGGAGGCACGGATTCAGTACTTC
CDR3aa: CAWSEEARIQYF

v_gene: TRBV9
abundance: NA
j_gene: TRBJ1-5
d_gene: TRBD1
CDR3nt: TGTGCCAGCAGCGCTAAATTACAGGGGGCACGACAGCCCCAGCATTTT
CDR3aa: CASSAKLQGARQPQHF

v_gene: TRBV19
abundance: NA
j_gene: TRBJ2-5
d_gene: TRBD1
CDR3nt: TGTGCCAGTAGTATACCCGGGACAGCAAGTCAAGAGACCCAGTACTTC
CDR3aa: CASSIPGTASQETQYF

v_gene: TRBV19
abundance: NA
j_gene: TRBJ1-1
d_gene: NA
CDR3nt: TGTGCCAGTAGATGGCAGGGTATGGGCACTGAAGCTTTCTTT
CDR3aa: CASRWQGMGTEAFF

v_gene: TRBV3-1/TRBV3-2
abundance: NA
j_gene: TRBJ2-7
d_gene: TRBD2
CDR3nt: TGTGCCAGCAGCCAAGGACTAGCGGGAGCTTACGAGCAGTACTTC
CDR3aa: CASSQGLAGAYEQYF

v_gene: TRBV28
abundance: NA
j_gene: TRBJ1-2
d_gene: NA
CDR3nt: TGTGCCAGCAGTTTTGGACAGCACAATAACTATGGCTACACCTTC
CDR3aa: CASSFGQHNNYGYTF

v_gene: TRBV4-1
abundance: NA
j_gene: TRBJ1-1
d_gene: TRBD1
CDR3nt: TGCGCCAGCAGCCAAGGGGATGACAGGGCGACCCTTCACCCTGAAGCTTTCTTT
CDR3aa: CASSQGDDRATLHPEAFF

v_gene: TRBV20-1
abundance: NA
j_gene: TRBJ2-3
d_gene: TRBD2
CDR3nt: TGCAGTGCTAGTAAAGCGGGGGATGCAGATACGCAGTATTTT
CDR3aa: CSASKAGDADTQYF

v_gene: TRBV9
abundance: NA
j_gene: TRBJ2-2
d_gene: TRBD2
CDR3nt: TGTGCCAGCAGCGCTGGACTAGCGGGAAGCACCGGGGAGCTGTTTTTT
CDR3aa: CASSAGLAGSTGELFF

v_gene: TRBV7-8
abundance: NA
j_gene: TRBJ1-5
d_gene: TRBD1
CDR3nt: TGTGCCAGCAGCTTAGGGGGACAGGGTCAGCGCAATCAGCCCCAGCATTTT
CDR3aa: CASSLGGQGQRNQPQHF

v_gene: TRBV10-3
abundance: NA
j_gene: TRBJ2-1
d_gene: TRBD1
CDR3nt: TGTGCCATCAGTATGACAGGGATGAATGAGCAGTTCTTC
CDR3aa: CAISMTGMNEQFF

v_gene: TRBV4-1
abundance: NA
j_gene: TRBJ2-7
d_gene: TRBD1
CDR3nt: TGCGCCAGCAGCCAAGTAGCAGGACAGGGATCTCTCGAGCAGTACTTC
CDR3aa: CASSQVAGQGSLEQYF

v_gene: TRBV30
abundance: NA
j_gene: TRBJ2-5
d_gene: TRBD2
CDR3nt: TGTGCCTGGAGTAGGGCTTTAGCTAGCGGGCAAGAGACCCAGTACTTC
CDR3aa: CAWSRALASGQETQYF

v_gene: TRBV12-3/TRBV12-4
abundance: NA
j_gene: TRBJ1-2
d_gene: NA
CDR3nt: TGTGCCAGCAGTATAACAGAGAACTATGGCTACACCTTC
CDR3aa: CASSITENYGYTF

v_gene: TRBV5-1
abundance: NA
j_gene: TRBJ2-1
d_gene: NA
CDR3nt: TGCGCCAGCAGCTTGGTGCCAGGGGTCAATGAGCAGTTCTTC
CDR3aa: CASSLVPGVNEQFF

v_gene: TRBV23-1
abundance: once
j_gene: TRBJ2-1
d_gene: NA
CDR3nt: TGCGCCAGCACCCTTCGACAGATTCATGAGCAGTTCTTC
CDR3aa: CASTLRQIHEQFF

v_gene: TRBV5-6
abundance: NA
j_gene: TRBJ2-5
d_gene: TRBD2
CDR3nt: TGTGCCAGCAGCTTTTCGCTAGCGGGAGTTGGATTGGAGACCCAGTACTTC
CDR3aa: CASSFSLAGVGLETQYF